This T cell receptor beta chain was captured by sequencing in a study of cytomegalovirus exposure and HLA in healthy donors. Study background: Among several hundred genotyped donors, 65% to 90% fell in the Caucasian-associated ancestry cluster. Notes on the study in general: As a later analysis showed, a missense DCLRE1C variant was linked to trimming of TCR beta V- and J-genes.

The junction had 7 bases not matched to a gene; V was cut back by 4 bases and J by 3 bases. This CDR3 is 16 amino acids long. The germline gives CDR1 MGHRA, CDR2 YSYEKL. This cohort consisted of healthy bone marrow donors. The PCR used 60 Vbeta and 13 Jbeta primers. The table came from immunoSEQ multiplex PCR; TCRdb's copy has only in-frame clones and leaves some out. The sample holds about 83,000 clones, roughly 76% seen once. As regards this clone: Antigen: not known.

The J gene is TRBJ2-4, the V gene TRBV4-1; 9 nucleotides line up with TRBD2. The receptor's source is a woman between 25 and 40 years old in good health and CMV-seronegative. The source material was PBMCs. This CDR3 is CASSPEREVGKNIQYF. The CDR3 DNA reads as TGCGCCAGCAGCCCAGAGCGGGAGGTGGGCAAAAACATTCAGTACTTC.